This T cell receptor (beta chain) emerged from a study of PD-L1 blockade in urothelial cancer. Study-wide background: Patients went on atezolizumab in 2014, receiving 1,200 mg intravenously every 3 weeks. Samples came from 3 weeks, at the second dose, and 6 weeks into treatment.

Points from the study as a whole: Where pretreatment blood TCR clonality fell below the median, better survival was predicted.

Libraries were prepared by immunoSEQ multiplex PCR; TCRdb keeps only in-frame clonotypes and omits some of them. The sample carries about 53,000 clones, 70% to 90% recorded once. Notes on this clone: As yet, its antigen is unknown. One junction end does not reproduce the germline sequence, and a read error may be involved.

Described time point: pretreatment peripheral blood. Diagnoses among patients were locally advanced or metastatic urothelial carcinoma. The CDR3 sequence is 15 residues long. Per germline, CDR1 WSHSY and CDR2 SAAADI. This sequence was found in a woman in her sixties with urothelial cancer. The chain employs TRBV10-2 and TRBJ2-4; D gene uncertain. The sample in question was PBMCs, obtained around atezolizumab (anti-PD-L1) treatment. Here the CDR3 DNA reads TGCGCCAGCAGTGAGTCGACCCAGGCCAAGAACATTCAGTACTTC. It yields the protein CASSESTQAKNIQYF.